This T cell receptor beta chain was observed in a study of breast tumors, draining lymph nodes, adjacent tissues. Study-wide points: Luminal-like breast cancer showed significantly higher tumor–nontumor repertoire similarity than basal-like. That most tumor T cells come from lymph nodes remained unproven. Tumor repertoires ranked between lymph nodes and nontumor tissue in diversity, with V and J gene preferences. The data were judged consistent with most tumor T cells coming from lymph node and expanding in tumor.

Note on this clonotype: The target antigen is unknown. One end of the junction does not line up with germline, which may come from a read error.

Samples came from axillary lymph nodes draining the breast cancer. The CDR3 consists of 17 residues. Per germline, CDR1 SGHNT and CDR2 YENEEA. Each CDR3 protein gets one entry after TCRdb re-called the multiplex PCR reads with MiXCR. The sample has approximately 300,000 distinct CDR3 sequences, about 30% seen once. The receptor's source is a female donor with breast cancer. Some clones in this sample may be carry-over from other donors' samples. Material: axillary lymph node tissue. J is TRBJ2-3 and V is TRBV11-3; tentatively, D is TRBD2 (6 bases). The CDR3 bases are TGTGCCAGCAGCTTATTGGGCGGGACCGGATTCGCAGATACGCAGTATTTC. Protein: CASSLLGGTGFADTQYF.